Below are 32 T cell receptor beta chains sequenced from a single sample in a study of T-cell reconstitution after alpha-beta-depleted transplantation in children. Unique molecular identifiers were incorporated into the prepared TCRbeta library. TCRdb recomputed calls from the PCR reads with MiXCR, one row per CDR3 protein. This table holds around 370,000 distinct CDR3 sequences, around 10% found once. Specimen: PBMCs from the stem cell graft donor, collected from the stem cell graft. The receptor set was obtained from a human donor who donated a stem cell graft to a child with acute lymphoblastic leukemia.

CDR3 nucleotide sequence: TGTGCCAGCAGCTTAGCACAGGAAGCTTTCTTT. Its translation is CASSLAQEAFF. The chain links TRBV7-9 to TRBJ1-1; unclear D gene. The CDR3 runs 11 residues. V lost 0 bases, J lost 8 bases, and 4 bases lay in between. The germline V gene has CDR1 SEHNR and CDR2 FQNEAQ (reference sequence).

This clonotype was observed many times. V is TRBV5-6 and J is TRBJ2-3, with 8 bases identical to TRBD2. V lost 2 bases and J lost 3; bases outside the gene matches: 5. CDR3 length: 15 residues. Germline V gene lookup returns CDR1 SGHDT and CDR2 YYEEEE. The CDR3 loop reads CASSFRGLVTDTQYF. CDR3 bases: TGTGCCAGCAGCTTCCGGGGACTAGTGACAGATACGCAGTATTTT.

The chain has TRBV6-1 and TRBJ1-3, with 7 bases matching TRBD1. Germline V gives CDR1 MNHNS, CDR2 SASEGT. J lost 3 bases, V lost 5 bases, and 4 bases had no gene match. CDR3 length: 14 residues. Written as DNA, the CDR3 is TGTGCCAGCAGTCCACAGGGGAGTGGAAACACCATATATTTT. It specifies CASSPQGSGNTIYF.

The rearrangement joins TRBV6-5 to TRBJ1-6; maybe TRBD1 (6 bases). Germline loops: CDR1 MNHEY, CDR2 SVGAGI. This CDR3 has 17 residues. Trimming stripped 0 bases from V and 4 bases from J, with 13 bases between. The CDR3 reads CASSYSSTGEYNSPLHF. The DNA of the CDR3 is TGTGCCAGCAGTTACTCTTCGACAGGAGAATATAATTCACCCCTCCACTTT.

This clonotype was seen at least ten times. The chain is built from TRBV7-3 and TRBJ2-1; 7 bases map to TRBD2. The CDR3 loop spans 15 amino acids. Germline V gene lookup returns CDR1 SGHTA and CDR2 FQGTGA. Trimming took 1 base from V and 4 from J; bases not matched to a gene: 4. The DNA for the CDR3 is TGTGCCAGCAGCTTAAGCGGGAGTATGTACAATGAGCAGTTCTTC. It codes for CASSLSGSMYNEQFF.

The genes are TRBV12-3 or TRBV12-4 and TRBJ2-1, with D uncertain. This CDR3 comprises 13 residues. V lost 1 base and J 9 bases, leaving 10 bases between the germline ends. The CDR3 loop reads CASSLGPTGEQFF. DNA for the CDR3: TGTGCCAGCAGTTTAGGCCCGACCGGTGAGCAGTTCTTC.

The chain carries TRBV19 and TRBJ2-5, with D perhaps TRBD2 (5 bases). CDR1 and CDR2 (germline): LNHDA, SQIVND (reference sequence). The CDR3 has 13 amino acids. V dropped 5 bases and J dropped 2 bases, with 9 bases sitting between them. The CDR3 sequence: CASSGSGQETQYF. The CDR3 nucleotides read TGTGCCAGTAGTGGGAGCGGACAAGAGACCCAGTACTTC.

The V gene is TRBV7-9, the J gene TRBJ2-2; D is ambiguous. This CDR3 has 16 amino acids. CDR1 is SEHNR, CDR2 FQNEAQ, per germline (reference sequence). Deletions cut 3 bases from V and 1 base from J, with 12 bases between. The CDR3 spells CASSFRVGMNTGELFF. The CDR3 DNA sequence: TGTGCCAGCAGCTTTAGAGTGGGGATGAACACCGGGGAGCTGTTTTTT. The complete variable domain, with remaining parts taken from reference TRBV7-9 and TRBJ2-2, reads DTGVSQNPRHKITKRGQNVTFRCDPISEHNRLYWYRQTLGQGPEFLTYFQNEAQLEKSRLLSDRFSAERPKGSFSTLEIQRTEQGDSAMYLCASSFRVGMNTGELFFGEGSRLTVL.

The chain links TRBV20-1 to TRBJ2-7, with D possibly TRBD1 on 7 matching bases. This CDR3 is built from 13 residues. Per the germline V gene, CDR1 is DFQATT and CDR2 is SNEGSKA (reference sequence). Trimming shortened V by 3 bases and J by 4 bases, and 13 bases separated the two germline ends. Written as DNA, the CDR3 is TGCAGTGCTAGTGGAGGGGGCACATACGAGCAGTACTTC. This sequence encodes CSASGGGTYEQYF.

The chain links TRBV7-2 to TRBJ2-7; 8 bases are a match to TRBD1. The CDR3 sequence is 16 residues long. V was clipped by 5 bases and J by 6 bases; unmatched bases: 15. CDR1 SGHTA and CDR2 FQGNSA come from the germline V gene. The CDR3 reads CASSQGARGRSLEQYF. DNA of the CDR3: TGTGCCAGCAGCCAGGGGGCGAGGGGTCGGTCTCTCGAGCAGTACTTC.

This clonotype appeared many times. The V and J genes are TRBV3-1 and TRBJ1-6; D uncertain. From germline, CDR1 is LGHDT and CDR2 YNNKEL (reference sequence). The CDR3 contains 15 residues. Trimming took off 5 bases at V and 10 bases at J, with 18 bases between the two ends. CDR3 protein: CASSELGRAKSPLHF. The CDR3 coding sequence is TGTGCCAGCAGCGAACTAGGACGCGCTAAGTCACCCCTCCACTTT.

CDR3: CASSLRRGDSRGGLSGQYF. CDR3 in DNA: TGTGCCAGCAGCTTAAGGCGCGGGGACTCGAGGGGGGGTCTGTCTGGGCAGTACTTC. V usage is TRBV7-6 and J usage is TRBJ2-7; TRBD2 is a possible D gene (7 bases). Between the trimmed V and J ends, which lost 2 bases and 9 bases, there was a span of 32 bases. Germline CDR1 reads SGHVS; CDR2 reads FNYEAQ. CDR3 length: 19 residues. The whole variable domain, remainder taken from reference TRBV7-6 and TRBJ2-7, is GAGVSQSPRYKVTKRGQDVALRCDPISGHVSLYWYRQALGQGPEFLTYFNYEAQQDKSGLPNDRFSAERPEGSISTLTIQRTEQRDSAMYRCASSLRRGDSRGGLSGQYFGPGTRLTVT.

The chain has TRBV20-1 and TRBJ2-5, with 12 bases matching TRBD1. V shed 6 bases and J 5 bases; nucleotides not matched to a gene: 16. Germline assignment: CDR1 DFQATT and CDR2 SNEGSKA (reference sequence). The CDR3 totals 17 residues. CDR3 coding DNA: TGCAGTGCCATACGGACGAGGGACAGGGGGCTGCACGAGACCCAGTACTTC. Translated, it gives CSAIRTRDRGLHETQYF.

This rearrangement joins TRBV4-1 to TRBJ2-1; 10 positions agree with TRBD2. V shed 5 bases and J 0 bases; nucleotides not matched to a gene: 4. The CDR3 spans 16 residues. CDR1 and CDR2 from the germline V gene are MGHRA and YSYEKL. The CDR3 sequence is CASSFSSGSSYNEQFF. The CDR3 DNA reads TGCGCCAGCAGCTTTTCTAGCGGGAGCTCCTACAATGAGCAGTTCTTC.

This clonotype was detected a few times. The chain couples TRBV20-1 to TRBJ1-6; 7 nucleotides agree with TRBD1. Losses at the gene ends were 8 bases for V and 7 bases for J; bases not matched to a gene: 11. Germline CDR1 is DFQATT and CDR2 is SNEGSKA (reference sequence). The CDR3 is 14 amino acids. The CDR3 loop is CSSFDRDKNSPLHF. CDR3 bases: TGCAGTTCTTTCGACAGGGATAAGAATTCACCCCTCCACTTT.

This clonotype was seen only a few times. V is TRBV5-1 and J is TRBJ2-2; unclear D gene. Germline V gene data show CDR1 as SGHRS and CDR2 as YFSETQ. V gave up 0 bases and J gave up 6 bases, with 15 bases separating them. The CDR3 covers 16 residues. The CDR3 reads CASSLAGSTISGELFF. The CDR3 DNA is TGCGCCAGCAGCTTGGCTGGAAGCACAATCTCCGGGGAGCTGTTTTTT.

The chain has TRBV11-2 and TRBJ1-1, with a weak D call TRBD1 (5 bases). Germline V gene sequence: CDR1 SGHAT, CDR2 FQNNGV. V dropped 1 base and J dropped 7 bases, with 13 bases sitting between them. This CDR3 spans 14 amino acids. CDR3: CASSLVGQGDEAFF. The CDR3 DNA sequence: TGTGCCAGCAGCTTAGTAGGCCAGGGCGATGAAGCTTTCTTT.

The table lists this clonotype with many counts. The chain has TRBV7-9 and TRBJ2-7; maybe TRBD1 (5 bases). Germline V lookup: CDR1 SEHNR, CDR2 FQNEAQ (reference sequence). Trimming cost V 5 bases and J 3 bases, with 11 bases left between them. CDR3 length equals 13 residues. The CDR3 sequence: CASSPGLGYEQYF. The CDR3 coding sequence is TGTGCCAGCAGCCCAGGGTTGGGCTACGAGCAGTACTTC.

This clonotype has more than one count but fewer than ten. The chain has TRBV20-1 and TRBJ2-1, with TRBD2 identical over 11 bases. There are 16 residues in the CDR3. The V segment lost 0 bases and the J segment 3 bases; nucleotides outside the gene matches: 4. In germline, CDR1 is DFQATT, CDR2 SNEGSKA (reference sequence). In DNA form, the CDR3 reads TGCAGTGCTAGAGATAGCGGGAGGGAGGGCTACAATGAGCAGTTCTTC. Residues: CSARDSGREGYNEQFF.

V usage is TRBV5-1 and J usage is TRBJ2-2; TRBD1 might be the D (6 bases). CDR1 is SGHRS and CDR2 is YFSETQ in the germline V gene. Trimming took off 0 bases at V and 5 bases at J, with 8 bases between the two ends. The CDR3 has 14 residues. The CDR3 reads CASSLDRATGELFF. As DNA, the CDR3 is TGCGCCAGCAGCTTGGACAGGGCAACCGGGGAGCTGTTTTTT.

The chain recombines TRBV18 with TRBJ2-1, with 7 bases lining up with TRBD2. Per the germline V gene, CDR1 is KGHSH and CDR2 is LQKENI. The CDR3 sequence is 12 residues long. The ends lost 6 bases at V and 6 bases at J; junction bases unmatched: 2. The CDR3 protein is CASSGGSNEQFF. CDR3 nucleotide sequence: TGTGCCAGCTCCGGCGGGAGCAATGAGCAGTTCTTC. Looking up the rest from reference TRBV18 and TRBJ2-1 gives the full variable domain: NAGVMQNPRHLVRRRGQEARLRCSPMKGHSHVYWYRQLPEEGLKFMVYLQKENIIDESGMPKERFSAEFPKEGPSILRIQQVVRGDSAAYFCASSGGSNEQFFGPGTRLTVL.

CDR3 nucleotides: TGTGCCAGCAGCACCTTACTAGCGGACCCTACCTACGAGCAGTACTTC. It specifies CASSTLLADPTYEQYF. The rearrangement uses TRBV7-2 and TRBJ2-7; 8 positions match TRBD2. V lost 5 bases to trimming and J lost 2 bases; unmatched junction nucleotides: 11. The CDR3 extends over 16 amino acids. Germline CDR1 SGHTA, CDR2 FQGNSA.

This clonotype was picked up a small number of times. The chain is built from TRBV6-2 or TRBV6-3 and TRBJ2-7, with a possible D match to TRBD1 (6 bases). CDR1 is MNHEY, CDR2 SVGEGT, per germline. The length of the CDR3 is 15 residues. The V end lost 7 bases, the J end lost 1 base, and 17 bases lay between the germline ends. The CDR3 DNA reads TGTGCCAGCACGAAAGCCGGAGACAGGTCCTACGAGCAGTACTTC. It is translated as CASTKAGDRSYEQYF.

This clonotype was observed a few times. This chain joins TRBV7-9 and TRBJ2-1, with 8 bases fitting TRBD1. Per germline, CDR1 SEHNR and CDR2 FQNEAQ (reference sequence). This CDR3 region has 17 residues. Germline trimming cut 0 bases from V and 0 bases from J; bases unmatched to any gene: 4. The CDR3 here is CASSLARQGSSYNEQFF. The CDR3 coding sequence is TGTGCCAGCAGCTTAGCCCGACAGGGGAGCTCCTACAATGAGCAGTTCTTC.

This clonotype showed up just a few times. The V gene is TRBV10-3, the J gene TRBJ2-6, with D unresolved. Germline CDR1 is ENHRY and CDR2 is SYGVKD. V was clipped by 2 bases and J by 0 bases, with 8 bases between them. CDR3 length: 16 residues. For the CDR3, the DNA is TGTGCCATCAGTGAGGTTCAGTTCTCTGGGGCCAACGTCCTGACTTTC. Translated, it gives CAISEVQFSGANVLTF.

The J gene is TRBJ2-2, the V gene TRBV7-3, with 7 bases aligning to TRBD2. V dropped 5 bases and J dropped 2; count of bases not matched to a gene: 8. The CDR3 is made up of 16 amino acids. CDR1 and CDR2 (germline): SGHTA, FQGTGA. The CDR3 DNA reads TGTGCCAGCAGCACGAGACTAGCCCCTAACACCGGGGAGCTGTTTTTT. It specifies CASSTRLAPNTGELFF.

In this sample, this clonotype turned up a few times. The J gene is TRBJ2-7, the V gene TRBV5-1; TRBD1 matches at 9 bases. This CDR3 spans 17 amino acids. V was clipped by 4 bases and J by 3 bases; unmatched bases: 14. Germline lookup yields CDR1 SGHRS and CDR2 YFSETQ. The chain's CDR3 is CASSPLFGATGGYEQYF. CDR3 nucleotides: TGCGCCAGCAGCCCGTTGTTCGGCGCGACAGGGGGCTACGAGCAGTACTTC.

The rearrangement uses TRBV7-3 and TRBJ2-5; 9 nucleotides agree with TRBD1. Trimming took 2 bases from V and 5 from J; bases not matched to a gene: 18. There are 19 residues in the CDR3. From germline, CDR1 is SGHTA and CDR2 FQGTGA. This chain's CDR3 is CASSLYGGAGTGLGETQYF. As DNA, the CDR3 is TGTGCCAGCAGCTTATATGGCGGGGCCGGGACAGGGCTCGGGGAGACCCAGTACTTC. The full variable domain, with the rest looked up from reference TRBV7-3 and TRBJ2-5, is GAGVSQTPSNKVTEKGKYVELRCDPISGHTALYWYRQSLGQGPEFLIYFQGTGAADDSGLPNDRFFAVRPEGSVSTLKIQRTERGDSAVYLCASSLYGGAGTGLGETQYFGPGTRLLVL.

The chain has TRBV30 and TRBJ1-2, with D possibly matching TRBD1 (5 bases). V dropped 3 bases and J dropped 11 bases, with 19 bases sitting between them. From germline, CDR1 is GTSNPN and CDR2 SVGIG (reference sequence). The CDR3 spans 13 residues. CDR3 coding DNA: TGTGCCTGGAGATTTACCGACAGTTACCATTACACCTTC. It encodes CAWRFTDSYHYTF. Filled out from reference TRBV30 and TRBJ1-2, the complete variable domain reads SQTIHQWPATLVQPVGSPLSLECTVEGTSNPNLYWYRQAAGRGLQLLFYSVGIGQISSEVPQNLSASRPQDRQFILSSKKLLLSDSGFYLCAWRFTDSYHYTFGSGTRLTVV.

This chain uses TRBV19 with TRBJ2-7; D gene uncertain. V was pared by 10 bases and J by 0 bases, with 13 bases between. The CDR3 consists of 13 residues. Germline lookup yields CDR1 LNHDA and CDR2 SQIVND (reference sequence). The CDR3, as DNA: TGTGCCACCTTGGACCGGAACTCCTACGAGCAGTACTTC. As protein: CATLDRNSYEQYF. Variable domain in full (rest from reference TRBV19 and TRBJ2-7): DGGITQSPKYLFRKEGQNVTLSCEQNLNHDAMYWYRQDPGQGLRLIYYSQIVNDFQKGDIAEGYSVSREKKESFPLTVTSAQKNPTAFYLCATLDRNSYEQYFGPGTRLTVT.

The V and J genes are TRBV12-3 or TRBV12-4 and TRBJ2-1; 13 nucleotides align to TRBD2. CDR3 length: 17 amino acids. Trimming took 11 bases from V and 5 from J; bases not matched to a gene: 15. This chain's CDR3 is CALSLRTSGSLHNEQFF. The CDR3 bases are TGTGCCCTCAGTCTAAGGACTAGCGGGAGTTTGCACAATGAGCAGTTCTTC.

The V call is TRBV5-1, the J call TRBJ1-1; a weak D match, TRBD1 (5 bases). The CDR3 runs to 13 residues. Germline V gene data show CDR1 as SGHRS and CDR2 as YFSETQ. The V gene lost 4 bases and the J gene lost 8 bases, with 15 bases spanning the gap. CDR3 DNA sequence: TGCGCCAGCAGCCCAGCGAGGGGCGAAGAAGCTTTCTTT. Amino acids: CASSPARGEEAFF. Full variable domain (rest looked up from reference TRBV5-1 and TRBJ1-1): KAGVTQTPRYLIKTRGQQVTLSCSPISGHRSVSWYQQTPGQGLQFLFEYFSETQRNKGNFPGRFSGRQFSNSRSEMNVSTLELGDSALYLCASSPARGEEAFFGQGTRLTVV.